There are a few counts of the clone carrying this TCR beta chain. The antigen is unknown. The authors took one heparinised blood draw, averaging roughly 100 mL, from each donor. The data are from a study of beta chain features in type 1 diabetes. Trimming pared 7 bases from V and 2 bases from J, leaving 14 bases between. Germline CDR1 and CDR2: MDHEN and SYDVKM. The CDR3 runs 15 residues. Sequencing targeted expressed TCRB transcripts, as all isolated RNA had been reverse transcribed. Produced via immunoSEQ multiplex PCR; TCRdb's table is partial and in-frame only. The data contain a few hundred thousand clones, under 20% of them singletons. The study's findings and limits: The naive, central memory and Treg TCRB repertoires of patients appeared to be more similar to one another than those of healthy donors. A moderate, significant TCRB CDR3 shortening appeared in type 1 diabetes across four CD4+ subsets. A potential influence of HLA type upon TCRB rearrangement remained unresolved herein.

This chain uses TRBV28 with TRBJ2-2; the D gene could be TRBD1 or TRBD2 (5 bases each). The receptor's source is a man in his thirties or forties with type 1 diabetes. The sample was naive CD4+ T cells from blood. The CDR3 loop is CASTLFGGNTGELFF. CDR3 nucleotide sequence: TGTGCCAGCACTCTCTTTGGGGGTAACACCGGGGAGCTGTTTTTT.